This T cell receptor (beta chain) was obtained from a study of blood T cells in healthy people across ages. Germline lookup yields CDR1 SGDLS and CDR2 YYNGEE. Trimming removed 0 bases at V and 4 bases at J, with 8 bases between. The CDR3 extends over 14 amino acids. General observations from the study: TCR beta diversity correlated strongly with naive T cell percentage.

The sample holds many counts of this clonotype. Its antigen is not known. For the second PCR, which ran for roughly 7 to 11 cycles, a sample-barcoded 5' primer and a J-beta primer mix were used. TCRdb reprocessed the 5' RACE reads via MiXCR and lists one record per CDR3 protein. The data hold about 840,000 distinct CDR3 sequences, with approximately 32% observed a single time. The same data also contributed to another study, on T cells of mothers and their children.

This sequence was found in a woman aged 35 to 49 in good health. V gene TRBV9 combines with J gene TRBJ2-1, with TRBD1 as a possible D gene (5 bases). Sequencing was carried out using blood. Written as DNA, the CDR3 is TGTGCCAGCAGCGTAGGGCAGGGTTACAATGAGCAGTTCTTC. It codes for CASSVGQGYNEQFF.